These T cell receptor beta chains were read from a single sample in a study of OX40 agonist ivuxolimab in advanced cancers. TCRdb keeps only in-frame clones here, not all; method: immunoSEQ multiplex PCR. The table lists tens of thousands of clones, approximately 91% of them singletons. Sequenced material: CD4+ or CD8+ T cells sorted from blood, taken in a trial of the OX40 agonist ivuxolimab. All receptors come from an adult with an advanced solid tumor such as melanoma, head and neck, liver or kidney cancer. Both conserved end residues are part of each CDR3. The order of the fields is J gene, D gene, V gene, clone size, CDR3 protein, CDR3 DNA. The D gene is left open where the match is weak. Rows give clone size only sometimes, using once, few, many, or a class for an expanded clone.

TRBJ1-2,.,TRBV5-6,.,CASSYGQPVYGYTF,TGTGCCAGCAGCTACGGACAGCCGGTCTATGGCTACACCTTC
TRBJ1-6,.,TRBV6-1,.,CASSTDSYNSPLHF,TGTGCCAGCTCTACGGACAGCTATAATTCACCCCTCCACTTT
TRBJ2-7,.,TRBV11-2,.,CASSFRLGEAPEQYF,TGTGCCAGCAGCTTCCGGCTCGGGGAAGCCCCCGAGCAGTACTTC
TRBJ1-2,.,TRBV5-1,few,CASSFEPGESTF,TGCGCCAGCAGCTTTGAGCCAGGAGAGTCCACCTTC
TRBJ1-2,.,TRBV7-2,.,CASSFGQGVNYGYTF,.
TRBJ2-1,TRBD2,TRBV6-1,.,CASRRQRDYNEQFF,TGTGCCAGCCGCCGTCAGCGGGACTACAATGAGCAGTTCTTC
TRBJ1-3,.,TRBV18,.,CASSPTADLGNTIYF,TGTGCCAGCTCACCGACGGCAGATCTTGGAAACACCATATATTTT
TRBJ1-6,.,TRBV6-5,.,CASSYSGGFLVSPLHF,TGTGCCAGCAGTTACTCGGGGGGCTTTTTGGTTTCACCCCTCCACTTT
TRBJ1-1,.,TRBV11-2,.,CASSQVVHGEAFF,TGTGCCAGCAGCCAGGTGGTTCATGGAGAAGCTTTCTTT
TRBJ2-7,TRBD1,TRBV7-2,once,CASSLGTGREQYF,TGTGCCAGCAGCTTAGGGACAGGGCGCGAGCAGTACTTC
TRBJ2-2,TRBD2,TRBV4-1,.,CASSQASGGGPPGELFF,TGCGCCAGCAGCCAAGCCTCGGGGGGAGGGCCCCCCGGGGAGCTGTTTTTT
TRBJ2-1,.,TRBV2,once,CASSDYEQFF,TGTGCCAGCAGTGATTATGAGCAGTTCTTC
TRBJ1-1,.,TRBV10-3,.,CAIGAEGQPNTEAFF,TGTGCCATCGGAGCCGAGGGACAACCGAACACTGAAGCTTTCTTT
TRBJ2-7,.,TRBV28,once,CASTKNWGEQYF,TGTGCCAGCACCAAAAACTGGGGCGAGCAGTACTTC
TRBJ1-2,.,TRBV9,once,CASSVAGANYGYTF,TGTGCCAGCAGCGTAGCTGGGGCTAACTATGGCTACACCTTC
TRBJ1-2,.,TRBV7-2,.,CASSPGPNYGYTF,TGTGCCAGCAGCCCGGGCCCGAACTATGGCTACACCTTC
TRBJ2-2,TRBD2,TRBV11-2,.,CASSLDLVAGNTGELFF,TGTGCCAGCAGCTTAGATTTGGTAGCGGGAAACACCGGGGAGCTGTTTTTT
TRBJ1-1,.,TRBV19,.,CASTPKPGSTTEAFF,TGTGCCAGTACCCCTAAACCGGGGAGTACCACTGAAGCTTTCTTT
TRBJ2-7,.,TRBV29-1,.,CSVEQDSYEQYF,TGCAGCGTTGAGCAGGATAGCTACGAGCAGTACTTC
TRBJ1-2,.,TRBV27,.,CASSLQGQHYGYTF,TGTGCCAGCAGTTTACAAGGACAGCACTATGGCTACACCTTC
TRBJ1-6,.,TRBV4-1,.,CASSQGPGHSSPLHF,TGCGCCAGCAGCCAAGGACCGGGACATTCTTCACCCCTCCACTTT
TRBJ2-1,.,TRBV27,.,CASSVTRGSLTNEQFF,TGTGCCAGCAGTGTAACCCGCGGCAGCCTTACAAATGAGCAGTTCTTC
TRBJ1-5,.,TRBV19,once,CASSIEFYSNQPQHF,TGTGCCAGTAGTATTGAGTTCTATAGCAATCAGCCCCAGCATTTT
TRBJ2-1,TRBD2,TRBV10-3,.,CAISTPGLAFDEQFF,TGTGCCATTTCAACACCGGGACTAGCTTTTGATGAGCAGTTCTTC
TRBJ1-1,.,TRBV5-6,.,CASSPNPGENTEAFF,TGTGCCAGCAGCCCGAACCCAGGGGAGAACACTGAAGCTTTCTTT
TRBJ2-2,.,TRBV6-5,.,CASSYSYLGELFF,TGTGCCAGCAGTTACTCCTATCTCGGGGAGCTGTTTTTT
TRBJ2-3,.,TRBV7-6,once,CASSPLGTSTDTQYF,TGTGCCAGCAGTCCCCTGGGGACTAGCACAGATACGCAGTATTTT
TRBJ2-1,.,TRBV19,.,CASSWGTHDREKQFF,TGTGCCAGTAGTTGGGGGACTCACGATAGAGAGAAGCAGTTCTTC
TRBJ1-2,.,TRBV19,.,CASSPGNYGYTF,TGTGCCAGTAGTCCCGGGAACTATGGCTACACCTTC
TRBJ1-4,TRBD1,TRBV18,.,CASSPRDSGEKLFF,TGTGCCAGCTCACCACGGGACAGTGGCGAAAAACTGTTTTTT
TRBJ1-1,.,TRBV23-1,.,CASSQFGASYVMNTEAFF,TGCGCCAGCAGTCAATTCGGGGCCAGCTATGTCATGAACACTGAAGCTTTCTTT
TRBJ1-1,TRBD1,TRBV6-6,.,CASSGDRATEAFF,TGTGCCAGCAGTGGCGACAGGGCCACTGAAGCTTTCTTT
TRBJ2-2,.,TRBV2,.,CASRLITVNTGELFF,TGTGCCAGCAGATTGATAACAGTGAACACCGGGGAGCTGTTTTTT
TRBJ1-1,TRBD1,TRBV4-1,.,CASSQRTGNTEAFF,TGCGCCAGCAGCCAGCGGACAGGGAACACTGAAGCTTTCTTT
TRBJ2-5,TRBD2,TRBV7-6,once,CASSLAGLAGPYETQHF,TGTGCCAGCAGCTTAGCCGGACTAGCGGGGCCCTATGAGACCCAGCACTTC
TRBJ1-4,.,TRBV4-1,.,CASSQVGGADHEKLFF,TGCGCCAGCAGCCAAGTTGGGGGGGCGGATCATGAAAAACTGTTTTTT
TRBJ2-2,.,TRBV2,.,CASCNSFRDCGSGELFF,TGTGCCAGCTGTAACTCCTTCCGGGACTGCGGGTCCGGGGAGCTGTTTTTT
TRBJ1-4,.,TRBV14,.,CASSQVGHNEKLFF,TGTGCCAGCAGCCAAGTAGGTCATAATGAAAAACTGTTTTTT
TRBJ1-5,.,TRBV14,.,CASSQDRKFGKNQPQHF,TGTGCCAGCAGCCAAGATCGGAAATTTGGGAAAAATCAGCCCCAGCATTTT
TRBJ2-7,TRBD2,TRBV29-1,.,CSVEGGGTHEQYF,TGCAGCGTTGAAGGGGGGGGAACCCACGAGCAGTACTTC
TRBJ1-4,.,TRBV4-1,.,CASSPRQAVNEKLFF,TGCGCCAGCAGCCCACGACAGGCAGTAAATGAAAAACTGTTTTTT
TRBJ2-2,TRBD1,TRBV29-1,.,CSGLGQGIDTGELFF,TGCAGCGGCCTAGGACAGGGAATCGACACCGGGGAGCTGTTTTTT
TRBJ2-2,.,TRBV18,.,CASSPQWVQDGELFF,TGTGCCAGCTCACCACAGTGGGTACAGGACGGGGAGCTGTTTTTT
TRBJ2-1,.,TRBV7-9,.,CASSLGGEISYNEQFF,TGTGCCAGCAGCTTAGGGGGGGAAATCTCCTACAATGAGCAGTTCTTC
TRBJ2-7,.,TRBV9,.,CASSGQSYEQYF,TGTGCCAGCAGCGGGCAATCCTACGAGCAGTACTTC
TRBJ1-2,.,TRBV25-1,.,CASSDGPDGYTF,TGTGCCAGCAGTGATGGACCCGATGGCTACACCTTC
TRBJ2-1,TRBD1,TRBV5-5,.,CASSHRDRGHNEQFF,TGTGCCAGCAGCCACCGGGACAGGGGTCACAATGAGCAGTTCTTC
TRBJ1-2,.,TRBV14,.,CASSQGALQGKFHYGYTF,TGTGCCAGCAGCCAAGGAGCACTTCAGGGAAAATTTCACTATGGCTACACCTTC
TRBJ2-1,.,TRBV7-6,.,CASSLWAKGEGYNEQFF,TGTGCCAGCAGCTTATGGGCAAAGGGGGAGGGCTACAATGAGCAGTTCTTC
TRBJ1-1,.,TRBV6-6,.,CASTSTENTEAFF,TGTGCCAGCACCTCGACAGAGAACACTGAAGCTTTCTTT
TRBJ2-1,TRBD2,TRBV6-5,.,CASSSAGGSYNEQFF,TGTGCCAGCAGCTCAGCGGGAGGGTCCTACAATGAGCAGTTCTTC
TRBJ2-7,.,TRBV19,once,CASSIAWGDEQYF,TGTGCCAGTAGTATAGCTTGGGGTGACGAGCAGTACTTC
TRBJ2-7,TRBD1,TRBV19,.,CASSMATGIDEQYF,TGTGCCAGTAGTATGGCGACAGGGATCGACGAGCAGTACTTC
TRBJ2-1,.,TRBV27,few,CASSTVGEQFF,TGTGCCAGCAGTACGGTGGGCGAGCAGTTCTTC
TRBJ1-1,.,TRBV7-2,.,CASSLRQEAFF,TGTGCCAGCAGCTTGAGGCAAGAAGCTTTCTTT
TRBJ2-7,TRBD1,TRBV7-9,.,CASSFKQGSISYEQYF,TGTGCCAGCAGCTTCAAACAGGGGTCGATCTCCTACGAGCAGTACTTC
TRBJ1-5,TRBD1,TRBV4-1,.,CASSQPGTDSNQPQHF,TGCGCCAGCAGCCAGCCAGGGACAGATAGCAATCAGCCCCAGCATTTT
TRBJ1-1,.,TRBV11-2,once,CASSLGRENTEAFF,TGTGCCAGCAGTCTGGGGCGGGAGAACACTGAAGCTTTCTTT
TRBJ1-2,TRBD1,TRBV6-5,.,CASSYQGGLYGYTF,TGTGCCAGCAGTTACCAGGGGGGGCTCTATGGCTACACCTTC